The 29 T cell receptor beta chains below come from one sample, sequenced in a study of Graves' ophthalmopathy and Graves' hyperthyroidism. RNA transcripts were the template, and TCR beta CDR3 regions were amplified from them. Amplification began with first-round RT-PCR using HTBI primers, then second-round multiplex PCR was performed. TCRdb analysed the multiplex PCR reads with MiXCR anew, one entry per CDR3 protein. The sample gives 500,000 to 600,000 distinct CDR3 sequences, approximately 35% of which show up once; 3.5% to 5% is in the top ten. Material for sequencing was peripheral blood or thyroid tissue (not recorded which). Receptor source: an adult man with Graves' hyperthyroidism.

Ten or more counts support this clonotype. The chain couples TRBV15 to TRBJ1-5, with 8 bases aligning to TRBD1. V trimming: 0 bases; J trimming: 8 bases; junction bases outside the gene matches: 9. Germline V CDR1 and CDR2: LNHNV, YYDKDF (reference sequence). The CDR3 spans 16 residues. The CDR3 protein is CATSRDRSRGREPQHF. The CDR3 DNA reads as TGTGCCACCAGCAGAGATCGGAGCAGGGGGCGAGAGCCCCAGCATTTT.

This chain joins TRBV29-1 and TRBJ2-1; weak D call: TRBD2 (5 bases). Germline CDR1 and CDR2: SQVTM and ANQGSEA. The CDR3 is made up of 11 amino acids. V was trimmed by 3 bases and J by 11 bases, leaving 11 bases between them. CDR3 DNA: TGCAGCGTTGATTTGGCCGGGAAGCAGTTCTTC. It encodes CSVDLAGKQFF.

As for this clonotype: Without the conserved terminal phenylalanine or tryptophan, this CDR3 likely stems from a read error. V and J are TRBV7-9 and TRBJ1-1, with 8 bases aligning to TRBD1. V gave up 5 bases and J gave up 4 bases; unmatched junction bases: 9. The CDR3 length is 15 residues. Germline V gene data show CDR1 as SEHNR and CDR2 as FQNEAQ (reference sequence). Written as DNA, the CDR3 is TGTGCCAGCAGCGAAGGACAGGGAGCGATCACTGAAGCTTTCATT. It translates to CASSEGQGAITEAFI.

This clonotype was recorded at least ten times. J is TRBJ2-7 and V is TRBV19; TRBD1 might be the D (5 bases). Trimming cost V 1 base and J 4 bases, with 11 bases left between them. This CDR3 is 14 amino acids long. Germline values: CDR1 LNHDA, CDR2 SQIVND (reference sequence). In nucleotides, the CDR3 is TGTGCCAGTAGTATAGGACAGCCGCTTTACGAGCAGTACTTC. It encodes CASSIGQPLYEQYF.

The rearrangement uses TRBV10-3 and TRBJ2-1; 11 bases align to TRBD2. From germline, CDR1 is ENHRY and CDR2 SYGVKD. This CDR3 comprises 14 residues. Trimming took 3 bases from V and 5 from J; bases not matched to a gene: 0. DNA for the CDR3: TGTGCCATCAGTGAACTAGCGGGGGACAATGAGCAGTTCTTC. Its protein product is CAISELAGDNEQFF.

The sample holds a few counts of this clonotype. As DNA, the CDR3 is TGTGCCAGCAGTTCTCCCTCCAGGGGTCTTGAAGGGGAGCTGTTTTTT. It yields the protein CASSSPSRGLEGELFF. The V call is TRBV27, the J call TRBJ2-2, with D possibly TRBD1 on 6 matching bases. Germline CDR1 and CDR2: MNHEY and SMNVEV (reference sequence). Deletions cut 4 bases from V and 8 bases from J, with 20 bases between. This CDR3 has 16 amino acids.

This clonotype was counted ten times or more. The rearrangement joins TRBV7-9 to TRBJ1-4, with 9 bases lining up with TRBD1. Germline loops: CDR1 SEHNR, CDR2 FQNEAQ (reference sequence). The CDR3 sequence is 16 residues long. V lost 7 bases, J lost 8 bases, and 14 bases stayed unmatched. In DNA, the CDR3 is TGTGCCAGCACTTCCAATAAATGGACAGGGGAAGAAAAACTGTTTTTT. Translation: CASTSNKWTGEEKLFF.

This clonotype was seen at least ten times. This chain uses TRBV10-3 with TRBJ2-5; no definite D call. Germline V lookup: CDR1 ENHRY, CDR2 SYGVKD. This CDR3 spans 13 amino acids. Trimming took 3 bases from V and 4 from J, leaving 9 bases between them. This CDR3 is CAISEERRETQYF. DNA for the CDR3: TGTGCCATCAGTGAAGAGAGACGAGAGACCCAGTACTTC.

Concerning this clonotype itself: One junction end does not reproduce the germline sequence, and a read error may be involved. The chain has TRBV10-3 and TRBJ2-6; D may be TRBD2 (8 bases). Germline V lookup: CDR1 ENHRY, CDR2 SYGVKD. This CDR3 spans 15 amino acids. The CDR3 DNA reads TGTGCCATCAGTGATAAGGGGGCGGGGGGCAACGTCCTGACTTTC. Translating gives CAISDKGAGGNVLTF.

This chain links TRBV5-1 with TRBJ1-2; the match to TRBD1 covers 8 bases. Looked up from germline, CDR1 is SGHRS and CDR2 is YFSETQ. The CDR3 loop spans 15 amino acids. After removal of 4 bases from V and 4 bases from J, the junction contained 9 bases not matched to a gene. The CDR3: CASSLIRGHGYGYTF. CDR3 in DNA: TGCGCCAGCAGCCTCATCAGGGGGCATGGCTATGGCTACACCTTC.

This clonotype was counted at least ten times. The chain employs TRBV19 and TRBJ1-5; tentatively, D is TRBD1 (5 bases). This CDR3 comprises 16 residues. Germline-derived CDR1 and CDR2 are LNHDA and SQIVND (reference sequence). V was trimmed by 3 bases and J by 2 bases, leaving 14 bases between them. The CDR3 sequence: CASSIRQGFGNQPQHF. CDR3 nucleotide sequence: TGTGCCAGTAGTATCCGCCAGGGTTTTGGCAATCAGCCCCAGCATTTT.

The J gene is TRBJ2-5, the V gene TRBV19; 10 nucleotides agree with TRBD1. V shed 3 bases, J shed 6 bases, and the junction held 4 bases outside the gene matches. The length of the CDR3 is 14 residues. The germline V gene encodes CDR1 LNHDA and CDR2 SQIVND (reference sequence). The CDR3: CASSIGQGEKTQYF. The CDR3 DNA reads TGTGCCAGTAGTATCGGACAGGGGGAAAAGACCCAGTACTTC.

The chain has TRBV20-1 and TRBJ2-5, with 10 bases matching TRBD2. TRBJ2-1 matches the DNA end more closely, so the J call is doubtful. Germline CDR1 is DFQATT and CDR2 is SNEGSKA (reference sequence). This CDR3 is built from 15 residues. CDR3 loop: CSARVPSGRGIEQFF. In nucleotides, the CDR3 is TGCAGTGCTAGAGTACCTAGCGGGAGAGGGATTGAGCAGTTCTTC.

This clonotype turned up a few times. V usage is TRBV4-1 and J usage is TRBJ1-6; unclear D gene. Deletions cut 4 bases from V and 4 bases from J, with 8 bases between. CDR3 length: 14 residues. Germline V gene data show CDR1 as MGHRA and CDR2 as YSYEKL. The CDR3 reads CASSPFAYNSPLHF. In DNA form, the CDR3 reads TGCGCCAGCAGCCCTTTTGCTTATAATTCACCCCTCCACTTT.

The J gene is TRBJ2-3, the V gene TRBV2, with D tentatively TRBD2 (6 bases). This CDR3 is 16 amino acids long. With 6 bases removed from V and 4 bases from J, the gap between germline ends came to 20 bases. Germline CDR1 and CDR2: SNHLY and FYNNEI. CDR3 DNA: TGTGCCAGCAGAGGGCCGGGACTTCGAGATCCAGATACGCAGTATTTT. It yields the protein CASRGPGLRDPDTQYF.

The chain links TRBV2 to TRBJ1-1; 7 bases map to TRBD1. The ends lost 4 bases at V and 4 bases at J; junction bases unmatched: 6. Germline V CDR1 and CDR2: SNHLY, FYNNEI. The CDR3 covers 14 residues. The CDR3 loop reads CASSATGTGTEAFF. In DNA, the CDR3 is TGTGCCAGCAGTGCGACAGGGACTGGCACTGAAGCTTTCTTT.

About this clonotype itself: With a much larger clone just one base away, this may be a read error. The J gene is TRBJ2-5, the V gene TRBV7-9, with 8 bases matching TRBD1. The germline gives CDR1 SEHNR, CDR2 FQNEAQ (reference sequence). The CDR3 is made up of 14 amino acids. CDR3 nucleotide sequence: TGTGCCAGCAGCCCTCGGACAGGGCAAGGGACCCAGTACTTC. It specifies CASSPRTGQGTQYF.

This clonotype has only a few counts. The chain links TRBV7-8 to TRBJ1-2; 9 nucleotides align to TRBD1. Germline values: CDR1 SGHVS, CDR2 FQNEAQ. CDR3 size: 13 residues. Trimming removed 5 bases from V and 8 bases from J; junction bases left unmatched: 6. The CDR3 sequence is CASSVSGTGGYTF. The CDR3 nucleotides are TGTGCCAGCAGCGTCTCCGGGACAGGGGGCTACACCTTC.

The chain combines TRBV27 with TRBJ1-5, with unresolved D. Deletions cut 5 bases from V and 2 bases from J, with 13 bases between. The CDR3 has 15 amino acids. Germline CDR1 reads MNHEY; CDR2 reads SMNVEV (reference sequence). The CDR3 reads CASSVGFRGNQPQHF. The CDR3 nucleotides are TGTGCCAGCAGTGTGGGGTTTCGCGGCAATCAGCCCCAGCATTTT.

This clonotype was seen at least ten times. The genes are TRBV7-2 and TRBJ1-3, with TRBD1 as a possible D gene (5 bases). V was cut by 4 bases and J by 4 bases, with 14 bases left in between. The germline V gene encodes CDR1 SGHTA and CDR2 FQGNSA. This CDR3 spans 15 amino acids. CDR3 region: CASSSSGGDGNTIYF. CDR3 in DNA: TGTGCCAGCAGCTCCTCGGGGGGGGACGGAAACACCATATATTTT. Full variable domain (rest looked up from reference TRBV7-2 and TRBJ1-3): GAGVSQSPSNKVTEKGKDVELRCDPISGHTALYWYRQSLGQGLEFLIYFQGNSAPDKSGLPSDRFSAERTGGSVSTLTIQRTQQEDSAVYLCASSSSGGDGNTIYFGEGSWLTVV.

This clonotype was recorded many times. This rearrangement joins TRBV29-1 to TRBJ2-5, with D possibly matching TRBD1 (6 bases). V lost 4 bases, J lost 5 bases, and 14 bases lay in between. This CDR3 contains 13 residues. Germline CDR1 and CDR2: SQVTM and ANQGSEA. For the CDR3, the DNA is TGCAGCGTTGGGGCAGGGGTTACCGAGACCCAGTACTTC. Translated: CSVGAGVTETQYF.

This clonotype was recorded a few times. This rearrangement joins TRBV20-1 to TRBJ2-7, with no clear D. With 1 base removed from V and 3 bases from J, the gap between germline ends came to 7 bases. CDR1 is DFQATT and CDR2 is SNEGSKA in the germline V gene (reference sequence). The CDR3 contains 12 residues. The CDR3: CSARGSDYEQYF. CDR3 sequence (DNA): TGCAGTGCTAGAGGGTCGGACTACGAGCAGTACTTC.

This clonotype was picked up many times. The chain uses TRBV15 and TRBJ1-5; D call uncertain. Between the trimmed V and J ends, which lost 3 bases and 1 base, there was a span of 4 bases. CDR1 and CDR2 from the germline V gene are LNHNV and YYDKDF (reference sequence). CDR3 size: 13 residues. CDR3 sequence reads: CATSRMSNQPQHF. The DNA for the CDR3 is TGTGCCACCAGCAGGATGAGCAATCAGCCCCAGCATTTT.

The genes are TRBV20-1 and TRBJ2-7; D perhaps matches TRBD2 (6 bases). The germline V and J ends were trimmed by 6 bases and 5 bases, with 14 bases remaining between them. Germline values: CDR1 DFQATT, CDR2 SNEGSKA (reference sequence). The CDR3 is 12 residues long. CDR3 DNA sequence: TGCAGTGCCAGCAGATGGGGGGACGAGCAGTACTTC. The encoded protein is CSASRWGDEQYF.

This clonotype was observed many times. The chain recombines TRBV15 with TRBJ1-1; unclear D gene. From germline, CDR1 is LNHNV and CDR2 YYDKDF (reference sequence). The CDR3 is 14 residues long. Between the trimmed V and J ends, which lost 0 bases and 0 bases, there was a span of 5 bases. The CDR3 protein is CATSRDSVNTEAFF. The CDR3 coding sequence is TGTGCCACCAGCAGAGATAGTGTGAACACTGAAGCTTTCTTT.

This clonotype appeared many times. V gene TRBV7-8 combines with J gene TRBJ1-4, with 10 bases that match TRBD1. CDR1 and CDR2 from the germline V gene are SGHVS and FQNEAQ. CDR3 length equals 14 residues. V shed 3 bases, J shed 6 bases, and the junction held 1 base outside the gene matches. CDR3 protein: CASSFGTGDEKLFF. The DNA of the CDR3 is TGTGCCAGCAGCTTCGGGACAGGGGATGAAAAACTGTTTTTT.

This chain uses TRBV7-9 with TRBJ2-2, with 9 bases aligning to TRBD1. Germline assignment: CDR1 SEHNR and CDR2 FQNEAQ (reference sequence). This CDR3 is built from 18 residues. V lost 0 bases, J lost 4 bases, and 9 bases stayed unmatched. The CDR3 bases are TGTGCCAGCAGCTTAGCAGTTTGGGACAGGGTAGCCACCGGGGAGCTGTTTTTT. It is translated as CASSLAVWDRVATGELFF.

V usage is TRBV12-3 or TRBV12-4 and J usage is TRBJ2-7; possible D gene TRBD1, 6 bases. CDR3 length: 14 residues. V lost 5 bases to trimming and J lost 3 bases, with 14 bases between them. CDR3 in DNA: TGTGCCAGCAGTGTGGGGGCAGCCATCTACGAGCAGTACTTC. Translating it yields CASSVGAAIYEQYF.

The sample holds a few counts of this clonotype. This CDR3 reads CASSQGRGQGDPYEQYF. CDR3 coding DNA: TGTGCCAGCAGCCAAGGCCGAGGACAGGGGGATCCCTACGAGCAGTACTTC. The chain has TRBV14 and TRBJ2-7, with 10 bases identical to TRBD1. The CDR3 length is 17 residues. Per germline, CDR1 SGHDN and CDR2 FVKESK. The trim removed 1 base at V and 2 bases at J, leaving 8 bases unmatched. Complete variable domain (other parts from reference TRBV14 and TRBJ2-7): EAGVTQFPSHSVIEKGQTVTLRCDPISGHDNLYWYRRVMGKEIKFLLHFVKESKQDESGMPNNRFLAERTGGTYSTLKVQPAELEDSGVYFCASSQGRGQGDPYEQYFGPGTRLTVT.